This is a list of T cell receptor beta chains from one sample in a study of regulatory T cells in long-lasting Graves disease. MiXCR, applied by TCRdb to the multiplex PCR reads, yields one record per CDR3 protein. The sample lists roughly 300,000 distinct CDR3 sequences; 22% were seen once. The sequencing used peripheral blood mononuclear cells (PBMCs), collected when the disease was refractory, from a patient treated with antithyroid drugs. Receptors originate from a female donor with Graves disease. The CDR3 runs from the conserved cysteine through the conserved F or W. The order of the fields is J gene, V gene, CDR3 protein.

TRBJ2-1 | TRBV11-1 | CASSPTPGQLEQFF
TRBJ1-5 | TRBV30 | CAWSPKGGDQPQHF
TRBJ1-1 | TRBV10-3 | CAIKQGTNTEAFF
TRBJ2-1 | TRBV5-1 | CASSPGWTSGSNEQFF
TRBJ2-5 | TRBV5-6 | CASSSLGRLREETQYF
TRBJ2-5 | TRBV28 | CASSPPLGHQETQYF
TRBJ2-7 | TRBV9 | CASTPGGAPYEQYF
TRBJ2-4 | TRBV7-9 | CASSLGGDGVKNIQYF
TRBJ2-5 | TRBV7-3 | CASSPSGSGQETQYF
TRBJ2-7 | TRBV2 | CASSGVGTSGSFSDEQYF
TRBJ2-1 | TRBV18 | CASSPVSAGAYGNEQFF
TRBJ2-2 | TRBV5-1 | CASSLGAAGELFF
TRBJ2-1 | TRBV6-1 | CASSRTPMTSGRTNEQFF
TRBJ2-5 | TRBV18 | CASSPEKTQYF
TRBJ1-6 | TRBV28 | CASSFWGGQKISPLHF
TRBJ1-2 | TRBV29-1 | CSVEKSLRYGYTF
TRBJ2-7 | TRBV5-1 | CASNRGDSSYEQYF
TRBJ2-1 | TRBV2 | CASSELVLADQKFF
TRBJ2-7 | TRBV18 | CASSPGTDTYEQYF
TRBJ2-2 | TRBV24-1 | CVTSDHNTGELFF
TRBJ2-3 | TRBV29-1 | CSVEDHPGGYTDTQYF
TRBJ2-2 | TRBV7-2 | CASSLQGQGNTGELFF
TRBJ2-2 | TRBV7-3 | CASSFGNRDGTGELFF